This T cell receptor (beta chain) was obtained from a study of CD8 T cells in ankylosing spondylitis. Study outcomes and limitations: Some of these motif variants have turned up before, in reports on reactive arthritis synovial fluid and blood.

Germline CDR1 is LNHDA and CDR2 is SQIVND (reference sequence). CDR3 length equals 16 residues. V lost 4 bases, J lost 4 bases, and 9 bases stayed unmatched. Quantitative barcoded 5'-RACE was used to prepare TCR beta libraries. TCRdb re-called the 5' RACE reads with MiXCR, one entry per CDR3 protein. The table has under 150,000 distinct CDR3 sequences, about a tenth seen once. This clonotype was detected many times. Antigen specificity is unknown. J is TRBJ2-2 and V is TRBV19; 7 positions match TRBD2. The sequence came from a male donor with ankylosing spondylitis or in good health (not recorded which). Sequenced: blood, either unsorted or a sorted T cell fraction (not recorded which). CDR3 loop: CASSKLAVSSTGELFF. Here the CDR3 DNA reads TGTGCCAGTAGTAAGCTAGCGGTATCAAGCACCGGGGAGCTGTTTTTT.